This is a list of T cell receptor beta chains from one sample in a study of long-term antiretroviral therapy in people with HIV. Repertoires were generated with immunoSEQ multiplex PCR, while TCRdb's copy carries only in-frame clones and drops some. In the table there are about 18,000 clones, 85% to 95% of which are singletons. Sequencing was performed on unsorted PBMCs, taken less than 13 years after starting antiretroviral therapy. These receptors originate from a young man with HIV. Both conserved end residues are part of each CDR3. D genes are given only for firm matches. Not every row has a clone size; where given, it reads once, few, many or a size class.

clone size	V gene	D gene	J gene	CDR3 DNA	CDR3 protein
-	TRBV5-1	-	TRBJ2-3	TGCGCCAGCAGCGCGTCTAGCACAGATACGCAGTATTTT	CASSASSTDTQYF
-	TRBV28	-	TRBJ2-3	TGTGCCAGCAGTTTGTTGGGGATCCGTAGTACGCAGTATTTT	CASSLLGIRSTQYF
-	TRBV10-2	-	TRBJ2-1	TGCGCCAGCAGCCTCGGACAAGGGGGGAATGAGCAGTTCTTC	CASSLGQGGNEQFF
once	TRBV10-2	TRBD1	TRBJ1-4	TGCGCCAGCAGAGGAGGACAGGGGCTATCTGGTAATGAAAAACTGTTTTTT	CASRGGQGLSGNEKLFF
-	TRBV9	-	TRBJ1-2	TGTGCCAGCAGCGTGAACAGGGCCAGTACCTCCTATGGCTACACCTTC	CASSVNRASTSYGYTF
once	TRBV18	TRBD1	TRBJ1-2	TGTGCCAGCTCACACCGGGACAGGGGGCGTACAGACTATGGCTACACCTTC	CASSHRDRGRTDYGYTF
-	TRBV7-2	-	TRBJ1-2	TGTGCCAGCAGCTTAGAGGTCCAGATTCTCAACTATGGCTACACCTTC	CASSLEVQILNYGYTF
-	TRBV9	TRBD2	TRBJ2-5	TGTGCCAGCAGCGGGACTAGTTTAGAGACCCAGTACTTC	CASSGTSLETQYF
few	TRBV27	-	TRBJ2-1	TGTGCCAGCAGGACAGGGAGGGACGAGCAGTTCTTC	CASRTGRDEQFF
-	TRBV2	TRBD1	TRBJ2-6	TGTGCCAGCCAGGGGGCTGGAGAGGGCCTGACTTTC	CASQGAGEGLTF
-	TRBV18	-	TRBJ1-1	TGTGCCAGCTCACCAACTTCCGACAACACTGAAGCTTTCTTT	CASSPTSDNTEAFF
-	TRBV28	TRBD1	TRBJ2-2	TGTGCCAGCAGAGCCGGGACAGGGGTCTCCGGGGAGCTGTTTTTT	CASRAGTGVSGELFF
-	TRBV28	TRBD2	TRBJ2-3	TGTGCCAGCATCGATTCCGGGGGGGCCGCGGGAACAGATACGCAGTATTTT	CASIDSGGAAGTDTQYF
-	TRBV5-1	-	TRBJ2-2	TGCGCCAGCAGCTTGGGGGACACCGGGGAGCTGTTTTTT	CASSLGDTGELFF
-	TRBV6-1	-	TRBJ2-1	TGTGCCAGCAACCTTGATCTAGGAAATGAGCAGTTCTTC	CASNLDLGNEQFF
-	TRBV9	-	TRBJ2-2	TGTGCCAGCAGCCCAGGGAGAGGGAACACCGGGGAGCTGTTTTTT	CASSPGRGNTGELFF
-	TRBV10-1	TRBD1	TRBJ1-1	TGCGCCAGCAGTGAGTCTAACAGGGGATGGACTGAAGCTTTCTTT	CASSESNRGWTEAFF
-	TRBV10-1	-	TRBJ2-3	TGCGCCAGCAGTGGTGGGCACACAACAACAGATACGCAGTATTTT	CASSGGHTTTDTQYF
-	TRBV29-1	TRBD2	TRBJ2-2	TGCAGCGTTCGGGGGGATTTCGCGAACACCGGGGAGCTGTTTTTT	CSVRGDFANTGELFF
-	TRBV29-1	-	TRBJ1-5	TGCAGCGTTGATGCTGGGGGAGGTCAGCCCCAGCATTTT	CSVDAGGGQPQHF
-	TRBV2	-	TRBJ1-5	TGTGCCAGCAGTGATAGGCGAGGGGATCAGCCCCAGCATTTT	CASSDRRGDQPQHF
-	TRBV6-1	-	TRBJ2-5	TGTGCCAGCAGTGGTGGACTAGAGACCCAGTACTTC	CASSGGLETQYF
-	TRBV27	-	TRBJ2-2	TGTGCCAGCAGTTGGGGAACCGGGGAGCTGTTTTTT	CASSWGTGELFF
-	TRBV6-6	-	TRBJ1-4	TGTGCCAGCAGTCCGAAGACAACTAATGAAAAACTGTTTTTT	CASSPKTTNEKLFF
few	TRBV27	-	TRBJ2-5	TGTGCCAGCTCTCTGGGACACCAAGAGACCCAGTACTTC	CASSLGHQETQYF
-	TRBV7-7	-	TRBJ2-3	TGTGCTAGCAGCTTACGGCGTAGGGATACGCAGTATTTT	CASSLRRRDTQYF
-	TRBV29-1	-	TRBJ1-4	TGCAGCGTACTTATAAGCCGGGAAAAACTGTTTTTT	CSVLISREKLFF
-	TRBV6-1	-	TRBJ1-2	TGTGCCAGCAGTGAAGGGTACAGCTTTAACTATGGCTACACCTTC	CASSEGYSFNYGYTF
-	TRBV6-6	TRBD1	TRBJ2-3	TGTGCCAGCAGAGGGACAGGGGCCCCAGATACGCAGTATTTT	CASRGTGAPDTQYF
-	TRBV5-1	-	TRBJ1-2	TGCGCCAGCAGCTTGGACCACAAATTCGCCTATGGCTACACCTTC	CASSLDHKFAYGYTF
-	TRBV18	TRBD1	TRBJ1-5	TGTGCCAGCTCACTTGACAGGGGAAGTCAGCCCCAGCATTTT	CASSLDRGSQPQHF
-	TRBV30	-	TRBJ1-3	TGTGCCTGGGAGGGACCCGGGGGAGGATCTTCTGGAAACACCATATATTTT	CAWEGPGGGSSGNTIYF
-	TRBV29-1	-	TRBJ1-2	TGCAGCGTTGAAGGTTATGGCTACACCTTC	CSVEGYGYTF
-	TRBV28	TRBD1	TRBJ2-5	TGTGCCTCGAGGGGGCTGCAAGAGACCCAGTACTTC	CASRGLQETQYF
-	TRBV6-5	-	TRBJ1-1	TGTGCCACCACACGCGGGGGCACTGAAGCTTTCTTT	CATTRGGTEAFF
-	TRBV11-3	-	TRBJ2-3	TGTGCCAGCAGCAAGGGCAGGGACGCAGATACGCAGTATTTT	CASSKGRDADTQYF
once	TRBV4-2	TRBD2	TRBJ2-6	TGTGCCAGCAGCCCCCGGACTAGCGGGGGTCGCTCTGGGGCCAACGTCCTGACTTTC	CASSPRTSGGRSGANVLTF
-	TRBV29-1	-	TRBJ2-3	TGCAGCCCCCGATTCGGGGGAACGCAGTATTTT	CSPRFGGTQYF
-	TRBV5-1	-	TRBJ2-3	TGCGCCAGCAGCGAGGGAAACACAGATACGCAGTATTTT	CASSEGNTDTQYF
-	TRBV29-1	TRBD1	TRBJ2-2	TGCAGCCCGGGACAGGGTAGCACCGGGGAGCTGTTTTTT	CSPGQGSTGELFF
-	TRBV6-6	-	TRBJ1-1	TGTGCCAGCAGGGTGGGCGCCAACACTGAAGCTTTCTTT	CASRVGANTEAFF
-	TRBV11-1	-	TRBJ1-1	TGTGCCAGCAGCTTAGCGCTGGGGTCTGGGAGCACTGAAGCTTTCTTT	CASSLALGSGSTEAFF
-	TRBV11-2	-	TRBJ2-1	TGTGCCAGCAGCTTAGTTTCGGCTAGTCCGGGCGATGAGCAGTTCTTC	CASSLVSASPGDEQFF
-	TRBV10-1	TRBD2	TRBJ2-5	TGCGCCAGCAGTCGGGACCGCTCGGGGGGGACCCAGTACTTC	CASSRDRSGGTQYF
-	TRBV10-3	-	TRBJ2-7	TGTGCCATCAGCACAGGATTCGGCAACGAGCAGTACTTC	CAISTGFGNEQYF
-	TRBV30	TRBD1	TRBJ2-3	TGTGCCTGGGGACAGGGCGCAGATACGCAGTATTTT	CAWGQGADTQYF
-	TRBV11-3	TRBD2	TRBJ2-7	TGTGCCAGCAGCTTACGTAATAGCGGGGGGCCCTCCTACGAGCAGTACTTC	CASSLRNSGGPSYEQYF
-	TRBV5-1	-	TRBJ1-4	TGCGCCAGCAGCTTGGAAGGGGCAGGAAAACTGTTTTTT	CASSLEGAGKLFF
-	TRBV7-3	TRBD1	TRBJ2-2	TGTGCCAGCAGCTTAAAGGGGTACCGGGACAGAGGCACCGGGGAGCTGTTTTTT	CASSLKGYRDRGTGELFF
-	TRBV5-8	-	TRBJ2-2	TGTGCCAGCAGCTTGCGCGGATTGAACACCGGGGAGCTGTTTTTT	CASSLRGLNTGELFF
-	TRBV23-1	-	TRBJ1-2	TGCGCCAGCAGTCAAACACGGGGCTATGGCTACACCTTC	CASSQTRGYGYTF
-	TRBV20-1	-	TRBJ2-5	TGCAGTGCTAGCCCCGGCGAGACCCAGTACTTC	CSASPGETQYF
-	TRBV7-9	-	TRBJ2-1	TGTGCCAGCAGAAGAGAACAGGCTCACCCGGGGAATGAGCAGTTCTTC	CASRREQAHPGNEQFF
once	TRBV10-3	TRBD1	TRBJ1-1	TGTGCCATCAGCAGCCCGGGACAGGGCGGTGGGACTGAAGCTTTCTTT	CAISSPGQGGGTEAFF
-	TRBV10-3	-	TRBJ2-3	TGTGCCATCGGGGCAGGGGTCCACACAGATACGCAGTATTTT	CAIGAGVHTDTQYF
-	TRBV5-1	TRBD1	TRBJ1-2	TGCGCCAGCAGCCATGGGACAGCAAAGCCTCCCTATGGCTGGACCTTC	CASSHGTAKPPYGWTF
-	TRBV18	-	TRBJ1-1	TGTGCCAGCTCACAAACGGGACAAGGCACTGAAGCTTTCTTT	CASSQTGQGTEAFF
-	TRBV7-2	TRBD1	TRBJ1-5	TGTGCCAGCAGCTGGACAGGGGTGGGGCAGCCCCAGCATTTT	CASSWTGVGQPQHF
-	TRBV28	TRBD2	TRBJ2-5	TGTGCCAGCACTAGCGGACCCAGGACCCAGTACTTC	CASTSGPRTQYF